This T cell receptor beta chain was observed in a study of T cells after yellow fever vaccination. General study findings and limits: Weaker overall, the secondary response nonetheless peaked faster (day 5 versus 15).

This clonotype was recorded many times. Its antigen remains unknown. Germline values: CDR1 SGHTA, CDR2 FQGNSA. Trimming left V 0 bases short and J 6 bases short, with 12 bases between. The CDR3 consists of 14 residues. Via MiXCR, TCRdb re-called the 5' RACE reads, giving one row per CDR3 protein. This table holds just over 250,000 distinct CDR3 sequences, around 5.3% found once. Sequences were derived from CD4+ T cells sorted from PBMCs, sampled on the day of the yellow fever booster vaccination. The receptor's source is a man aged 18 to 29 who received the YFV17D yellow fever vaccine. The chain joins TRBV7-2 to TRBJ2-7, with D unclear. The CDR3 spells CASSLARRLAEQYF. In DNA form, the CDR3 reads TGTGCCAGCAGCTTAGCCCGTAGGTTGGCCGAGCAGTACTTC.